Below are 24 T cell receptor beta chains sequenced from a single sample in a study of T cells in Graves' hyperthyroidism and ophthalmopathy. Using RNA transcripts as the source, TCR beta CDR3 regions were amplified. A set of HTBI primers served as the primers for a first-round RT-PCR of the TCR CDR3. TCRdb passed the multiplex PCR reads through MiXCR, listing each CDR3 protein once. The data contain under 500,000 distinct CDR3 sequences, around 15% of them singletons. Material: blood. These TCRs come from a man aged 50-60 years with Graves' ophthalmopathy.

This clonotype has ten or more counts. The chain employs TRBV5-8 and TRBJ2-7, with 8 bases matching TRBD1. The CDR3 sequence is 15 residues long. CDR1 is SGHTS and CDR2 is YDEGEE in the germline V gene. J was trimmed by 6 bases and V by 4 bases; bases with no gene match: 12. CDR3 amino acids: CASSGETGATSEQYF. The CDR3 DNA reads as TGTGCCAGCAGCGGAGAGACAGGGGCTACAAGCGAGCAGTACTTC.

This clonotype was seen repeatedly, ten times or more. The gene calls are TRBV12-3 or TRBV12-4 and TRBJ2-7, with D unclear. Trimming left V 3 bases short and J 5 bases short, with 11 bases between. The CDR3 has 13 residues. CDR3 bases: TGTGCCAGCAGTTTGGCCCCCCGGGACGAGCAGTACTTC. Translating it yields CASSLAPRDEQYF.

This clonotype was counted at least ten times. This chain uses TRBV28 with TRBJ1-4; D not certain. V was trimmed by 8 bases and J by 1 base, leaving 17 bases between them. Per germline, CDR1 MDHEN and CDR2 SYDVKM. The CDR3 length is 16 residues. CDR3 amino acids: CASPPIEERTNEKLFF. The CDR3 region has the DNA TGTGCCAGCCCCCCCATAGAGGAGAGAACTAATGAAAAACTGTTTTTT.

This chain connects TRBV10-3 to TRBJ2-1; 7 bases agree with TRBD1. The CDR3 has 15 residues. Per the germline V gene, CDR1 is ENHRY and CDR2 is SYGVKD. V lost 2 bases and J lost 2; bases outside the gene matches: 3. CDR3 coding DNA: TGTGCCATCAGTGAGGCCGGGACAGCCTACAATGAGCAGTTCTTC. Its protein is CAISEAGTAYNEQFF.

This clonotype has a count of ten or more. This chain joins TRBV7-3 and TRBJ2-3, with D perhaps TRBD2 (6 bases). V shed 6 bases and J shed 4 bases, with 14 bases lying between them. CDR3 length: 14 residues. Germline values: CDR1 SGHTA, CDR2 FQGTGA. The CDR3 sequence: CASSQSTSSDTQYF. Written as DNA, the CDR3 is TGTGCCAGCAGTCAATCGACTAGTTCAGATACGCAGTATTTT.

This clonotype has just a few counts. With a much larger clone just one base away, this may be a read error. The chain is built from TRBV2 and TRBJ1-4, with 10 bases fitting TRBD1. The CDR3 is made up of 15 amino acids. Germline V lookup: CDR1 SNHLY, CDR2 FYNNEI. CDR3 residues: CASSADRGTNEELFF. The DNA of the CDR3 is TGTGCCAGCAGCGCGGACAGGGGGACTAATGAAGAACTGTTTTTT.

This sequence joins TRBV19 and TRBJ2-2; 11 bases map to TRBD2. V lost 5 bases to trimming and J lost 6 bases; unmatched junction nucleotides: 5. In germline, CDR1 is LNHDA, CDR2 SQIVND (reference sequence). CDR3 length: 15 amino acids. The CDR3 nucleotides are TGTGCCAGTAGTTTAGCGGGAGGGCCTGCCGGGGAGCTGTTTTTT. It specifies CASSLAGGPAGELFF. Looking up the rest from reference TRBV19 and TRBJ2-2 gives the full variable domain: DGGITQSPKYLFRKEGQNVTLSCEQNLNHDAMYWYRQDPGQGLRLIYYSQIVNDFQKGDIAEGYSVSREKKESFPLTVTSAQKNPTAFYLCASSLAGGPAGELFFGEGSRLTVL.

The sample holds many counts of this clonotype. The V and J genes are TRBV7-6 and TRBJ1-2; weak D call: TRBD1 (6 bases). Looked up from germline, CDR1 is SGHVS and CDR2 is FNYEAQ. The germline V and J ends were trimmed by 4 bases and 6 bases, with 24 bases remaining between them. The CDR3 covers 17 residues. Here the CDR3 DNA reads TGTGCCAGCAGCTCCGCCCTCGCGGCAGGGGTTTCGGATGGCTACACCTTC. Protein product: CASSSALAAGVSDGYTF.

This clonotype was seen a handful of times. This sequence joins TRBV6-2 or TRBV6-3 and TRBJ1-5; no definite D call. Germline CDR1 is MNHEY and CDR2 is SVGEGT. The CDR3 spans 13 residues. The V end was cut by 6 bases, the J end by 2 bases, with 8 bases between. CDR3 region: CASRPGGNQPQHF. CDR3 nucleotide sequence: TGTGCCAGCAGGCCGGGTGGCAATCAGCCCCAGCATTTT.

This clonotype was observed at least ten times. The gene calls are TRBV24-1 and TRBJ2-5; D is possibly TRBD1 (6 bases). Germline CDR1 is KGHDR and CDR2 is SFDVKD. The CDR3 has 17 residues. The ends were cut back, 4 bases at V and 7 bases at J, with 24 bases in the middle. Here the CDR3 reads CATSERDTTGLNATQYF. The CDR3 nucleotides read TGTGCCACCAGTGAGAGGGACACCACCGGTCTAAATGCGACCCAGTACTTC.

This clonotype was seen many times. This chain connects TRBV12-3 or TRBV12-4 to TRBJ2-7; D is possibly TRBD2 (6 bases). The CDR3 runs to 16 residues. V was clipped by 3 bases and J by 2 bases, with 17 bases between them. The CDR3 here is CASSFGVGEAAYEQYF. The CDR3 bases are TGTGCCAGCAGTTTTGGGGTGGGGGAGGCCGCCTACGAGCAGTACTTC.

This clonotype was observed many times. The rearrangement links TRBV29-1 to TRBJ2-1; no definite D call. Per germline, CDR1 SQVTM and CDR2 ANQGSEA. V lost 1 base and J lost 3, with 4 bases in between. The CDR3 extends over 12 amino acids. The CDR3 DNA sequence: TGCAGCGTTGAAGTCAGCTACAATGAGCAGTTCTTC. Translated, it gives CSVEVSYNEQFF.

This clonotype was seen at least ten times. J is TRBJ2-4 and V is TRBV11-3; 10 positions agree with TRBD2. The length of the CDR3 is 17 residues. From germline, CDR1 is SGHNT and CDR2 YENEEA. J was trimmed by 4 bases and V by 0 bases; bases with no gene match: 6. DNA of the CDR3: TGTGCCAGCAGCTTAGATCGTGGACTAGCGGAAAAAAACATTCAGTACTTC. Protein product: CASSLDRGLAEKNIQYF.

This clonotype has a count of ten or more. J is TRBJ1-4 and V is TRBV29-1, with D perhaps TRBD1 (6 bases). Deletions cut 4 bases from V and 6 bases from J, with 12 bases between. This CDR3 region has 13 residues. Germline CDR1 is SQVTM and CDR2 is ANQGSEA. This CDR3 reads CSVASGAHEKLFF. CDR3 DNA sequence: TGCAGCGTTGCCTCGGGGGCCCATGAAAAACTGTTTTTT.

Many counts were recorded for this clonotype. The V call is TRBV3-1, the J call TRBJ2-1; 13 positions agree with TRBD2. The CDR3 is 15 amino acids. Trimming cost V 4 bases and J 9 bases; bases outside gene matches: 6. Per germline, CDR1 LGHDT and CDR2 YNNKEL (reference sequence). In DNA form, the CDR3 reads TGTGCCAGCAGCCGACTACTAGCGGGAGGGCCTGAGCAGTTCTTC. Its protein is CASSRLLAGGPEQFF.

The chain is built from TRBV4-1 and TRBJ2-7; D may match TRBD1 or TRBD2 (6 bases each). V was clipped by 3 bases and J by 3 bases, with 18 bases between them. This CDR3 has 16 residues. Per the germline V gene, CDR1 is MGHRA and CDR2 is YSYEKL. In nucleotides, the CDR3 is TGCGCCAGCAGCCAGGGGGAAGGGGGGCGTTTCTACGAGCAGTACTTC. Translating gives CASSQGEGGRFYEQYF.

This rearrangement joins TRBV27 to TRBJ2-3, with D perhaps TRBD1 (5 bases). This CDR3 is built from 16 residues. Germline values: CDR1 MNHEY, CDR2 SMNVEV (reference sequence). V dropped 10 bases and J dropped 0 bases, with 20 bases sitting between them. The CDR3 DNA reads as TGTGCCACTAAGGGGTCGTCGCTGCCTAGCACAGATACGCAGTATTTT. This encodes CATKGSSLPSTDTQYF.

This clonotype was recorded a few times. The V and J genes are TRBV20-1 and TRBJ2-2; no definite D call. V was trimmed by 3 bases and J by 4 bases, leaving 12 bases between them. The CDR3 loop spans 14 amino acids. The germline V gene encodes CDR1 DFQATT and CDR2 SNEGSKA (reference sequence). DNA of the CDR3: TGCAGTGCTAGGGACCGTCGCGGCACCGGGGAGCTGTTTTTT. Translation gives CSARDRRGTGELFF.

As to this clonotype: Possible read error: a much larger clone is one base away. The V and J genes are TRBV2 and TRBJ2-5; TRBD1 agrees at 7 bases. The CDR3 loop spans 15 amino acids. CDR1 and CDR2 (germline): SNHLY, FYNNEI. J gave up 1 base and V 6 bases, and 8 bases lay outside the gene matches. The CDR3 protein is CASRPPDRIQETQYF. The CDR3 nucleotides read TGTGCCAGCAGACCTCCGGACAGGATCCAAGAGACCCAGTACTTC.

This clonotype was observed a handful of times. J is TRBJ2-1 and V is TRBV24-1; no definite D call. The CDR3 has 15 residues. Trimming removed 1 base from V and 0 bases from J, with 6 bases in between. Germline-derived CDR1 and CDR2 are KGHDR and SFDVKD. The CDR3 nucleotides are TGTGCCACCAGTGATTTTGGTAACTCCTACAATGAGCAGTTCTTC. The encoded protein is CATSDFGNSYNEQFF.

This clonotype was counted at least ten times. The rearrangement links TRBV12-3 or TRBV12-4 to TRBJ2-1, with D unresolved. The CDR3 loop spans 14 amino acids. The CDR3 nucleotides read TGTGGCGGTCTTGTGCCGAGCTCCTACAATGAGCAGTTCTTC. Protein sequence: CGGLVPSSYNEQFF.

This clonotype was counted at least ten times. The rearrangement links TRBV30 to TRBJ2-1; D gene unclear. V was shortened by 0 bases and J by 7 bases, with 19 bases between the two germline ends. Germline V lookup: CDR1 GTSNPN, CDR2 SVGIG (reference sequence). The CDR3 length is 16 residues. CDR3 nucleotides: TGTGCCTGGAGTGTTGGCGCGAGGAGATTCGGGAATGAGCAGTTCTTC. It yields the protein CAWSVGARRFGNEQFF. The full variable domain, rest sourced from reference TRBV30 and TRBJ2-1, is SQTIHQWPATLVQPVGSPLSLECTVEGTSNPNLYWYRQAAGRGLQLLFYSVGIGQISSEVPQNLSASRPQDRQFILSSKKLLLSDSGFYLCAWSVGARRFGNEQFFGPGTRLTVL.

Details on this clonotype: A single base separates this from a much larger clone, so it may be a read error. V gene TRBV9 combines with J gene TRBJ2-7, with 9 bases that match TRBD1. The V gene's germline CDR1 is SGDLS and CDR2 YYNGEE. This CDR3 is 14 amino acids long. The CDR3 protein is CASSVGQGSYKQYF. CDR3 nucleotides: TGTGCCAGCAGCGTGGGACAGGGATCCTACAAGCAGTACTTC.

This clonotype was detected many times. The J gene is TRBJ2-5, the V gene TRBV11-2; 8 nucleotides match TRBD2. The trim removed 2 bases at V and 6 bases at J, leaving 8 bases unmatched. This CDR3 region has 15 residues. Germline assignment: CDR1 SGHAT and CDR2 FQNNGV. The CDR3 reads CASSLFTGGTKTQYF. The CDR3 bases are TGTGCCAGCAGCTTATTTACGGGAGGGACGAAGACCCAGTACTTC.